Below, 30 T cell receptor beta chains from the same sample are listed, as sequenced in a study of spatial heterogeneity in lung cancer. This sample's time point: sample taken at primary tumor resection. TCRs were sequenced from unsorted whole RNA of tumor, nontumor lung or PBMC. A single record per CDR3 protein comes from TCRdb applying MiXCR to the 5' RACE reads. This repertoire shows roughly 10,000 distinct CDR3 sequences, roughly 3.9% found once; its top ten account for roughly 8%. Sequenced material: normal lung tissue next to the tumor, taken at surgery. These receptors all come from a male donor with early-stage non-small cell lung cancer.

This clonotype occurred many times. This beta chain represents an off-target read in a library built for alpha chains; its size is of limited meaning. The genes are TRBV29-1 and TRBJ2-2; either TRBD1 or TRBD2 may fit D (5 bases each). This CDR3 has 15 residues. The germline V and J ends were trimmed by 5 bases and 2 bases, with 15 bases remaining between them. The germline gives CDR1 SQVTM, CDR2 ANQGSEA. The CDR3 is CSVKGRSLNTGELFF. CDR3 nucleotides: TGCAGCGTTAAGGGGAGATCCCTCAACACCGGGGAGCTGTTTTTT.

This clonotype came up a few times. This beta chain slipped into a library made for alpha chains as a stray read, so its size is not meaningful. This chain links TRBV12-3 or TRBV12-4 with TRBJ1-4, with D uncertain. The CDR3 has 14 residues. Trimming removed 8 bases at V and 8 bases at J, with 18 bases between. The DNA of the CDR3 is TGTGCCAGCTCAGGAACTGCGAGGTTCGAAAAACTGTTTTTT. This codes for CASSGTARFEKLFF.

This clonotype was counted ten times or more. This beta chain slipped into a library made for alpha chains as a stray read, so its size is not meaningful. The chain has TRBV6-6 and TRBJ1-2; D gene ambiguous. V lost 2 bases and J 2 bases, leaving 15 bases between the germline ends. Germline assignment: CDR1 MNHNY and CDR2 SVGAGI (reference sequence). The CDR3 loop spans 16 amino acids. CDR3 protein: CASSYRQNIINYGYTF. CDR3 DNA: TGTGCCAGCAGTTACCGGCAGAATATAATCAACTATGGCTACACCTTC.

The sample holds many counts of this clonotype. The junction and the germline gene differ at one end; a read error may be behind it. This beta chain is an unintended read in a library built for alpha chains; its size means little. J is TRBJ2-6 and V is TRBV5-1; the D gene could be TRBD1 or TRBD2 (5 bases each). Germline V gene data show CDR1 as SGHRS and CDR2 as YFSETQ. CDR3 size: 17 residues. In nucleotides, the CDR3 is TGCACCAGCAGCCCGGGACGGGATTGGTCTGGGGCCAACGTCCTGACTTTC. This gives the protein CTSSPGRDWSGANVLTF.

This clonotype was seen repeatedly, ten times or more. A library made for alpha chains picked up this beta chain off target, so its size means little. The rearrangement joins TRBV6-2 or TRBV6-3 to TRBJ1-5; TRBD1 agrees at 7 bases. The ends lost 7 bases at V and 8 bases at J; junction bases unmatched: 8. Germline values: CDR1 MNHEY, CDR2 SVGEGT. The CDR3 runs 13 residues. The CDR3 DNA follows: TGTGCCAGCAACCGGGACAGCCGTAAGCCCCAGCATTTT. Translated: CASNRDSRKPQHF.

This clonotype was observed many times. Because the library targeted alpha chains, this beta chain is an off-target read whose size means little. The rearrangement links TRBV6-5 to TRBJ2-6; D may be TRBD1 (7 bases). V shed 7 bases and J shed 0 bases, with 13 bases lying between them. The CDR3 has 16 amino acids. Germline lookup yields CDR1 MNHEY and CDR2 SVGAGI. CDR3 coding DNA: TGTGCCAGCAAGAGACAGGGACTCTCTGGGGCCAACGTCCTGACTTTC. Its protein product is CASKRQGLSGANVLTF.

This clonotype showed up many times. This beta chain lies outside the target of a library built for alpha chains; its clone size means little. The CDR3 loop reads CASSVVRGSVGNSPLHF. CDR3 DNA: TGTGCCAGCAGCGTAGTTCGGGGGAGTGTTGGCAATTCACCCCTCCACTTT. J is TRBJ1-6 and V is TRBV9; D is perhaps TRBD1 (5 bases). There are 17 residues in the CDR3. V was clipped by 0 bases and J by 7 bases, with 17 bases between them. CDR1 SGDLS and CDR2 YYNGEE come from the germline V gene.

By share, this clonotype counts as medium-sized (0.01 to 0.1%). This beta chain is off target for a library built for alpha chains, so its abundance means little. The chain is built from TRBV27 and TRBJ2-3, with D possibly being TRBD1 (6 bases). Trimming took 3 bases from V and 6 from J, leaving 19 bases between them. From germline, CDR1 is MNHEY and CDR2 SMNVEV (reference sequence). The CDR3 extends over 16 amino acids. As DNA, the CDR3 is TGTGCCAGCAGTTTCCTGAGGGGGAGAGTCGGGGATACGCAGTATTTT. Protein sequence: CASSFLRGRVGDTQYF.

This clonotype was detected many times. This beta chain is a stray read from a library made for alpha chains; its abundance is not meaningful. The genes are TRBV5-1 and TRBJ2-3; D is possibly TRBD2 (6 bases). Per germline, CDR1 SGHRS and CDR2 YFSETQ. The CDR3 runs 16 residues. V dropped 0 bases and J dropped 3 bases, with 14 bases sitting between them. CDR3 sequence: CASSLGSGWTTDTQYF. CDR3 nucleotides: TGCGCCAGCAGCTTGGGAAGCGGGTGGACAACAGATACGCAGTATTTT.

This clonotype was observed at least ten times. The library was built for alpha chains, so this beta chain is an off-target read and its size means little. This chain connects TRBV27 to TRBJ2-5; D remains ambiguous. V was pared by 2 bases and J by 2 bases, with 9 bases between. Germline assignment: CDR1 MNHEY and CDR2 SMNVEV (reference sequence). The CDR3 has 14 amino acids. The CDR3 here is CASSLRQKQETQYF. The CDR3, as DNA: TGTGCCAGCAGTTTAAGGCAAAAACAAGAGACCCAGTACTTC.

There are many counts of this clonotype. This beta chain is an off-target read within a library intended for alpha chains, so its frequency means little. V is TRBV12-3 or TRBV12-4 and J is TRBJ1-6; D perhaps matches TRBD1 (5 bases). The CDR3 contains 12 residues. Trimming took off 4 bases at V and 15 bases at J, with 13 bases between the two ends. CDR3 loop: CASSYGKGNLHF. In DNA form, the CDR3 reads TGTGCCAGCAGTTATGGGAAGGGGAACCTCCACTTT.

This clonotype was detected many times. As an off-target read in a library built for alpha chains, this beta chain has a frequency of little significance. The chain is built from TRBV20-1 and TRBJ1-2; no reliable D call. Germline lookup yields CDR1 DFQATT and CDR2 SNEGSKA (reference sequence). This CDR3 spans 13 amino acids. V lost 1 base to trimming and J lost 3 bases, with 9 bases between them. The CDR3 DNA reads TGCAGTGCTAGAGTACACAAGGACTATGGCTACACCTTC. Its translation: CSARVHKDYGYTF.

The sample holds many counts of this clonotype. For a library built for alpha chains, this beta chain is a stray read; little rests on its size. The chain employs TRBV29-1 and TRBJ1-1; 7 nucleotides match TRBD1. Germline V gene data show CDR1 as SQVTM and CDR2 as ANQGSEA. Germline trimming cut 7 bases from V and 1 base from J; bases unmatched to any gene: 15. There are 16 residues in the CDR3. CDR3 loop: CSALKSSDRWNTEAFF. The CDR3 region has the DNA TGCAGCGCTCTAAAGTCGTCGGACAGGTGGAACACTGAAGCTTTCTTT.

This clonotype was picked up many times. A library made for alpha chains picked up this beta chain off target, so its size means little. The chain uses TRBV28 and TRBJ1-5; no firm D call. CDR1 is MDHEN and CDR2 is SYDVKM in the germline V gene. This CDR3 spans 12 amino acids. V was cut by 6 bases and J by 3 bases, with 6 bases left in between. CDR3 in DNA: TGTGCCAGCAGGCCGCTCAATCAGCCCCAGCATTTT. This codes for CASRPLNQPQHF.

Of note for this clonotype: This beta chain is an off-target read within a library intended for alpha chains, so its frequency means little. The chain employs TRBV6-1 and TRBJ1-1; 8 nucleotides align to TRBD1. This CDR3 region has 16 residues. V shed 3 bases and J 5 bases; nucleotides not matched to a gene: 11. The germline gives CDR1 MNHNS, CDR2 SASEGT. The DNA of the CDR3 is TGTGCCAGCAGTGATTTGGACAGGGCGGATGGGACTGAAGCTTTCTTT. It is translated as CASSDLDRADGTEAFF.

Comments on this clonotype: This beta chain represents an off-target read in a library built for alpha chains; its size is of limited meaning. This chain joins TRBV7-2 and TRBJ2-1; D might be TRBD2 (6 bases). Trimming took 6 bases from V and 9 from J, leaving 18 bases between them. CDR3 size: 14 residues. Looked up from germline, CDR1 is SGHTA and CDR2 is FQGNSA. DNA for the CDR3: TGTGCCAGCAGGGGGGGTGGCTTTTTCGGTGAGCAGTTCTTC. It codes for CASRGGGFFGEQFF.

By sample fraction, this clonotype is medium-sized. This beta chain is an off-target read within a library intended for alpha chains, so its frequency means little. This chain connects TRBV4-2 to TRBJ2-1, with TRBD2 as a possible D gene (6 bases). The CDR3 covers 13 residues. In germline, CDR1 is LGHNA, CDR2 YNFKEQ. The V gene lost 3 bases and the J gene lost 7 bases, with 10 bases spanning the gap. CDR3: CASSQGGINEQFF. The CDR3 nucleotides are TGTGCCAGCAGCCAGGGGGGTATTAATGAGCAGTTCTTC.

This clonotype was recorded at least ten times. Because the library targeted alpha chains, this beta chain is an off-target read whose size means little. The CDR3 DNA sequence: TGCGCCAGCAGGAAATTAGGGACAGGGGGCGGGTATGGCTACACCTTC. This translates into CASRKLGTGGGYGYTF. The J gene is TRBJ1-2, the V gene TRBV4-3; 12 bases are a match to TRBD1. The CDR3 runs 16 residues. Germline CDR1 LGHNA, CDR2 YSLEER. J was trimmed by 5 bases and V by 6 bases; bases with no gene match: 10.

This clonotype was recorded at least ten times. Within a library made for alpha chains, this beta chain is off target, and its count is uninformative. V and J are TRBV29-1 and TRBJ1-2, with D possibly matching TRBD1 (5 bases). V lost 0 bases and J 8 bases, leaving 13 bases between the germline ends. There are 13 residues in the CDR3. In germline, CDR1 is SQVTM, CDR2 ANQGSEA. CDR3 region: CSVEDQGGKGYTF. The DNA for the CDR3 is TGCAGCGTTGAAGATCAGGGAGGGAAGGGCTACACCTTC.

This clonotype was counted many times. This beta chain was picked up by a library intended for alpha chains and is off target, so its count carries little meaning. This chain joins TRBV6-5 and TRBJ1-2, with D maybe TRBD1 (6 bases). Germline CDR1 and CDR2: MNHEY and SVGAGI. There are 17 residues in the CDR3. The V end was cut by 6 bases, the J end by 5 bases, with 25 bases between. Here the CDR3 reads CASSRSNSRGRGYGYTF. DNA of the CDR3: TGTGCCAGCAGCCGATCTAATTCCAGGGGCCGGGGGTATGGCTACACCTTC.

This clonotype was detected ten times or more. The library was built for alpha chains, so this beta chain is an off-target read and its size means little. The chain uses TRBV2 and TRBJ1-5; maybe TRBD1 (6 bases). Germline V lookup: CDR1 SNHLY, CDR2 FYNNEI. The ends were cut back, 5 bases at V and 4 bases at J, with 15 bases in the middle. This CDR3 contains 15 residues. CDR3 region: CASSSDGQLNQPQHF. CDR3 DNA: TGTGCCAGCAGTTCCGATGGACAGCTGAATCAGCCCCAGCATTTT.

In this sample, this clonotype turned up many times. Because the library targeted alpha chains, this beta chain is an off-target read whose size means little. This chain joins TRBV5-1 and TRBJ1-1; D is perhaps TRBD1 (5 bases). The CDR3 runs 18 residues. Between the trimmed V and J ends, which lost 0 bases and 0 bases, there was a span of 18 bases. Germline V CDR1 and CDR2: SGHRS, YFSETQ. The CDR3 nucleotides are TGCGCCAGCAGCTTGGGACAGCCGGGATACCGAATGAACACTGAAGCTTTCTTT. Translated, it gives CASSLGQPGYRMNTEAFF.

This clonotype showed up many times. This beta chain was picked up by a library intended for alpha chains and is off target, so its count carries little meaning. V gene TRBV24-1 combines with J gene TRBJ2-5, with D maybe TRBD1 (5 bases). V was clipped by 7 bases and J by 0 bases, with 8 bases between them. Germline CDR1 KGHDR, CDR2 SFDVKD. The CDR3 loop spans 13 amino acids. The chain's CDR3 is CATSAGNQETQYF. As DNA, the CDR3 is TGTGCCACCAGCGCAGGGAACCAAGAGACCCAGTACTTC.

This clonotype was seen repeatedly, ten times or more. For a library built for alpha chains, this beta chain is a stray read; little rests on its size. The chain couples TRBV12-5 to TRBJ1-2; TRBD1 is a possible D gene (5 bases). Germline V gives CDR1 LGHNT, CDR2 FRNRAP. The germline V and J ends were trimmed by 7 bases and 4 bases, with 10 bases remaining between them. CDR3 length equals 12 residues. CDR3 coding DNA: TGTGCTAGTGCCAGGGATGGCTATGGCTACACCTTC. This translates into CASARDGYGYTF.

This clonotype appeared many times. In a library made to pick up alpha chains, this beta chain is a stray read with a size that means little. Here the CDR3 reads CASSPLGGGASRATEAFF. The DNA for the CDR3 is TGTGCCAGCAGCCCTCTAGGGGGGGGGGCGTCTCGGGCCACTGAAGCTTTCTTT. The chain uses TRBV3-1 and TRBJ1-1; perhaps TRBD1 as D (6 bases). Trimming stripped 4 bases from V and 4 bases from J, with 25 bases between. Looked up from germline, CDR1 is LGHDT and CDR2 is YNNKEL (reference sequence). There are 18 residues in the CDR3.

This clonotype is medium-sized by share. Found in a library prepared for alpha chains, this beta chain is an off-target read, and its abundance has little meaning. The V call is TRBV5-4, the J call TRBJ2-3, with D possibly matching TRBD1 (6 bases). The V gene lost 2 bases and the J gene lost 0 bases, with 13 bases spanning the gap. The CDR3 consists of 16 residues. Germline V gene data show CDR1 as SGHNT and CDR2 as YYREEE (reference sequence). CDR3 region: CASSLSGARSTDTQYF. The CDR3 region has the DNA TGTGCCAGCAGCTTATCAGGGGCACGGAGCACAGATACGCAGTATTTT.

In regard to this clonotype: Since it is a stray read in a library aimed at alpha chains, this beta chain has a size that is not meaningful. This CDR3 is CASSERTGGYGYTF. The CDR3 region has the DNA TGTGCCAGCAGTGAAAGGACAGGGGGCTATGGCTACACCTTC. This chain connects TRBV2 to TRBJ1-2, with TRBD1 matching 10 bases. With V trimmed by 2 bases and J by 4 bases, 1 base remained unmatched. CDR3 length: 14 amino acids. The V gene's germline CDR1 is SNHLY and CDR2 FYNNEI.

The sample holds a few counts of this clonotype. With the library built for alpha chains, this beta chain is off target and its frequency is not meaningful. The rearrangement uses TRBV20-1 and TRBJ2-3; TRBD2 aligns across 11 bases. The CDR3 consists of 15 residues. V shed 5 bases, J shed 2 bases, and the junction held 6 bases outside the gene matches. Looked up from germline, CDR1 is DFQATT and CDR2 is SNEGSKA (reference sequence). The CDR3 DNA is TGCAGTGCTCCCGTTAGCGGGAGGGCCACAGATACGCAGTATTTT. Protein: CSAPVSGRATDTQYF.

This clonotype has at least ten counts. Because this beta chain is a stray read in a library intended to capture alpha chains, its abundance should not be given much weight. The rearrangement joins TRBV29-1 to TRBJ1-2, with D possibly TRBD1 on 5 matching bases. CDR3 length equals 14 residues. Trimming left V 0 bases short and J 8 bases short, with 16 bases between. The germline V gene has CDR1 SQVTM and CDR2 ANQGSEA. DNA of the CDR3: TGCAGCGTTGAAGATCCCACCGGGTGGGGGGGCTACACCTTC. Translating it yields CSVEDPTGWGGYTF.

This clonotype was found many times. This beta chain was picked up by a library intended for alpha chains and is off target, so its count carries little meaning. The rearrangement uses TRBV20-1 and TRBJ1-1, with unresolved D. V shed 6 bases and J shed 3 bases, with 11 bases lying between them. The length of the CDR3 is 12 residues. In germline, CDR1 is DFQATT, CDR2 SNEGSKA (reference sequence). The CDR3 DNA is TGCAGTGCAGGCAGAGATCACACTGAAGCTTTCTTT. This codes for CSAGRDHTEAFF.